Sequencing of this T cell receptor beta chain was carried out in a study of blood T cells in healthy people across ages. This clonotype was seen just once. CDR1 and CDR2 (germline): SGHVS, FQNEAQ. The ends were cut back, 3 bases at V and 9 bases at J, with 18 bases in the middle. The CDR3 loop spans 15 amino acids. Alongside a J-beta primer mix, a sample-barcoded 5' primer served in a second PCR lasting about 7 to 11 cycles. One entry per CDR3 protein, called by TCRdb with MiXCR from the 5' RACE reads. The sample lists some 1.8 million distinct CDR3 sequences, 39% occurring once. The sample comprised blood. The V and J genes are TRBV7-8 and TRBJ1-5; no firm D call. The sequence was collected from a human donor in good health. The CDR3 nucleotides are TGTGCCAGCAGCTTTAGCGACGGTGTCTTTTGGCCCCAGCATTTT. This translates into CASSFSDGVFWPQHF.